This TCR beta chain is from a study of T cells in Graves' hyperthyroidism and ophthalmopathy. The investigators amplified TCR beta CDR3 regions from RNA transcripts. TCR CDR3 regions were first amplified by RT-PCR with HTBI primers. MiXCR, run by TCRdb on the multiplex PCR reads, gives a single entry per CDR3 protein. The sample lists about 570,000 distinct CDR3 sequences; 11% to 15% were seen once. CDR1 and CDR2 from the germline V gene are MDHEN and SYDVKM. The CDR3 consists of 17 residues. The V end was cut by 6 bases, the J end by 0 bases, with 18 bases between. This receptor was obtained from a woman aged 35 to 49 with Graves' hyperthyroidism. The material sequenced was blood. This chain uses TRBV28 with TRBJ1-5; D ambiguous. CDR3 bases: TGTGCCAGCAGCCCAAGGAGGTGGGGAGGTAGCAATCAGCCCCAGCATTTT. As protein: CASSPRRWGGSNQPQHF.